The 29 T cell receptor beta chains presented below share a single source sample, sequenced in a study of cytomegalovirus exposure and HLA in healthy donors. Primers included in the PCR were 60 Vbeta and 13 Jbeta primers. Using immunoSEQ multiplex PCR, the repertoire was profiled, and TCRdb retains in-frame clones only, with some absent. Here the sample spans about 150,000 clones, around four fifths being singletons. Sample: PBMCs. The receptor set was obtained from a boy younger than 10 in good health and CMV-seronegative.

This clone has only one observation. V is TRBV7-9 and J is TRBJ2-7; D is perhaps TRBD1 (6 bases). V dropped 5 bases and J dropped 1 base, with 15 bases sitting between them. In germline, CDR1 is SEHNR, CDR2 FQNEAQ (reference sequence). The CDR3 sequence is 15 residues long. The CDR3, as DNA: TGTGCCAGCAGCCCAACAGGGATCTCATCCTACGAGCAGTACTTC. It yields the protein CASSPTGISSYEQYF.

V usage is TRBV9 and J usage is TRBJ2-2; D might be TRBD1 (6 bases). The V gene lost 4 bases and the J gene lost 7 bases, with 14 bases spanning the gap. CDR1 and CDR2 from the germline V gene are SGDLS and YYNGEE. This CDR3 has 14 amino acids. CDR3 in amino acids: CASSPETGFGELFF. The DNA for the CDR3 is TGTGCCAGCAGCCCAGAAACAGGGTTCGGGGAGCTGTTTTTT. Drawing the rest from reference TRBV9 and TRBJ2-2, the complete variable domain is DSGVTQTPKHLITATGQRVTLRCSPRSGDLSVYWYQQSLDQGLQFLIQYYNGEERAKGNILERFSAQQFPDLHSELNLSSLELGDSALYFCASSPETGFGELFFGEGSRLTVL.

The V gene is TRBV7-9, the J gene TRBJ1-1, with D uncertain. The CDR3 spans 12 residues. Germline CDR1 reads SEHNR; CDR2 reads FQNEAQ (reference sequence). The V end was cut by 3 bases, the J end by 5 bases, with 7 bases between. The CDR3 coding sequence is TGTGCCAGCAGCTTTTCTCAGACTGAAGCTTTCTTT. Translated, it gives CASSFSQTEAFF.

The genes are TRBV18 and TRBJ2-7, with TRBD2 identical over 8 bases. Germline-derived CDR1 and CDR2 are KGHSH and LQKENI. The CDR3 is 16 amino acids. The V gene end was trimmed by 3 bases and the J gene end by 6 bases; junction bases not matched to a gene: 13. CDR3 sequence: CASSPAGGALGFEQYF. Written as DNA, the CDR3 is TGTGCCAGCTCACCGGCGGGAGGCGCTTTAGGTTTCGAGCAGTACTTC.

The chain joins TRBV6-6 to TRBJ2-7; TRBD1 agrees at 8 bases. V lost 0 bases and J lost 4; bases outside the gene matches: 5. Germline-derived CDR1 and CDR2 are MNHNY and SVGAGI (reference sequence). This CDR3 is built from 15 residues. This CDR3 reads CASSYSGQGGYEQYF. The CDR3 DNA reads as TGTGCCAGCAGTTACTCAGGACAGGGTGGATACGAGCAGTACTTC.

V is TRBV9 and J is TRBJ2-1; D is perhaps TRBD2 (6 bases). Between the trimmed V and J ends, which lost 0 bases and 0 bases, there was a span of 16 bases. CDR3 length: 18 residues. Germline V gene lookup returns CDR1 SGDLS and CDR2 YYNGEE. The CDR3 reads CASSVDPGVPRSYNEQFF. CDR3 DNA: TGTGCCAGCAGCGTAGACCCGGGGGTCCCTCGCTCCTACAATGAGCAGTTCTTC.

The chain is built from TRBV4-1 and TRBJ2-7; the D gene is possibly TRBD1 (7 bases). Germline loops: CDR1 MGHRA, CDR2 YSYEKL. V was pared by 3 bases and J by 0 bases, with 15 bases between. The CDR3 covers 16 residues. CDR3: CASSQEGARLSYEQYF. The CDR3 bases are TGCGCCAGCAGCCAGGAGGGGGCTCGACTCTCCTACGAGCAGTACTTC.

The chain carries TRBV5-4 and TRBJ1-5, with 7 bases fitting TRBD1. CDR3 length equals 15 residues. The germline gives CDR1 SGHNT, CDR2 YYREEE (reference sequence). Trimming removed 3 bases from V and 3 bases from J; junction bases left unmatched: 6. The CDR3 sequence is CASSYSGGLNQPQHF. The CDR3 coding sequence is TGTGCCAGCAGCTATTCAGGGGGGCTCAATCAGCCCCAGCATTTT.

This chain links TRBV28 with TRBJ2-1; 9 bases are shared with TRBD2. The germline CDR1 and CDR2 sequences are MDHEN and SYDVKM. Trimming cost V 4 bases and J 5 bases; bases outside gene matches: 6. The CDR3 extends over 15 amino acids. The CDR3 DNA reads as TGTGCCAGCAGTTCCGCGACTAGCGGAAACAATGAGCAGTTCTTC. Protein sequence: CASSSATSGNNEQFF.

Here the CDR3 reads CASTNRDFPYNEQFF. The CDR3 DNA reads TGTGCCAGCACTAACAGGGATTTCCCCTACAATGAGCAGTTCTTC. V usage is TRBV27 and J usage is TRBJ2-1, with D perhaps TRBD1 (6 bases). This CDR3 is 15 amino acids long. The V end was cut by 7 bases, the J end by 2 bases, with 15 bases between. Germline CDR1 MNHEY, CDR2 SMNVEV (reference sequence).

The V call is TRBV2, the J call TRBJ1-2, with D hard to call. V was shortened by 6 bases and J by 8 bases, with 22 bases between the two germline ends. Germline V gene data show CDR1 as SNHLY and CDR2 as FYNNEI. The CDR3 spans 15 residues. CDR3 region: CASSIAVSPVWGYTF. The CDR3 region has the DNA TGTGCCAGCAGCATAGCAGTTTCTCCCGTATGGGGCTACACCTTC.

The genes are TRBV5-1 and TRBJ2-7; D is perhaps TRBD2 (5 bases). Trimming cost V 4 bases and J 3 bases, with 26 bases left between them. CDR1 and CDR2 from the germline V gene are SGHRS and YFSETQ. CDR3 length: 18 amino acids. CDR3 residues: CASSGSLALATQLYEQYF. CDR3 DNA sequence: TGCGCCAGCAGCGGATCTTTGGCTTTAGCGACACAACTCTACGAGCAGTACTTC.

V gene TRBV10-3 combines with J gene TRBJ1-1; D might be TRBD1 (6 bases). The CDR3 is 15 amino acids. The V gene lost 7 bases and the J gene lost 1 base, with 16 bases spanning the gap. Per germline, CDR1 ENHRY and CDR2 SYGVKD. CDR3 protein: CAIMGAGGANTEAFF. The CDR3 region has the DNA TGTGCCATCATGGGGGCCGGGGGGGCGAACACTGAAGCTTTCTTT.

This chain uses TRBV19 with TRBJ1-1; 7 nucleotides agree with TRBD1. V lost 1 base to trimming and J lost 2 bases; unmatched junction nucleotides: 1. This CDR3 is built from 14 residues. CDR1 LNHDA and CDR2 SQIVND come from the germline V gene (reference sequence). CDR3 in DNA: TGTGCCAGTAGTATAGGACAGGGAAACACTGAAGCTTTCTTT. This translates into CASSIGQGNTEAFF.

The chain is built from TRBV25-1 and TRBJ2-5, with TRBD1 matching 10 bases. The length of the CDR3 is 17 residues. The germline CDR1 and CDR2 sequences are MGHDK and SYGVNS. After removal of 1 base from V and 4 bases from J, the junction contained 9 bases not matched to a gene. CDR3 bases: TGTGCCAGCAGTGAATTGTGGCGACAGGGGGCAGGAGAGACCCAGTACTTC. Translating it yields CASSELWRQGAGETQYF.

The J gene is TRBJ1-5, the V gene TRBV7-9; TRBD1 might be the D (6 bases). The germline V gene has CDR1 SEHNR and CDR2 FQNEAQ (reference sequence). Between the trimmed V and J ends, which lost 4 bases and 0 bases, there was a span of 13 bases. The CDR3 has 16 amino acids. The CDR3: CASSSPGHNSNQPQHF. CDR3 nucleotides: TGTGCCAGCAGCTCGCCGGGACATAATAGCAATCAGCCCCAGCATTTT.

The chain combines TRBV7-6 with TRBJ2-5; 8 nucleotides line up with TRBD1. The J call may be wrong; the DNA end is better matched by TRBJ2-7. The germline CDR1 and CDR2 sequences are SGHVS and FNYEAQ. CDR3 length equals 15 residues. The CDR3 bases are TGTGCCAGCAGCCTGAGGGACAGGAACCCCTACGAGCAGTACTTC. Its translation: CASSLRDRNPYEQYF.

The CDR3 DNA reads TGTGCCAGTAGTGGGACTAGTCTCGACGAGCAGTACTTC. Translated: CASSGTSLDEQYF. The chain uses TRBV19 and TRBJ2-7; 8 nucleotides line up with TRBD2. The CDR3 contains 13 residues. The V segment lost 5 bases and the J segment 5 bases; nucleotides outside the gene matches: 5. CDR1 is LNHDA and CDR2 is SQIVND in the germline V gene (reference sequence).

In regard to this clone: At one boundary the junction diverges from the germline segment, which might be a read error. The same CDR3 can be traced to other DNA sequences in this sample. The J gene is TRBJ2-2, the V gene TRBV7-7, with D perhaps matching TRBD2 (6 bases). Per the germline V gene, CDR1 is SSHAT and CDR2 is FNYEAQ (reference sequence). The CDR3 spans 20 residues. The CDR3 DNA is TGCGCCAGCAGCTTACGTTCGGCTAGCGTATTAGGGACGAACACCGGGGAGCTGTTTTTT. Translated, it gives CASSLRSASVLGTNTGELFF.

The CDR3 loop is CASSLEGQAFAIRFYEQYF. CDR3 DNA sequence: TGCGCCAGCAGCTTGGAGGGGCAGGCTTTCGCGATTAGGTTCTACGAGCAGTACTTC. The chain combines TRBV5-1 with TRBJ2-7, with a possible D match to TRBD1 (5 bases). Germline-derived CDR1 and CDR2 are SGHRS and YFSETQ. This CDR3 region has 19 residues. The ends were cut back, 0 bases at V and 3 bases at J, with 25 bases in the middle.

The chain recombines TRBV12-5 with TRBJ1-3; TRBD1 matches 8 bases. This CDR3 has 15 amino acids. Germline V gene sequence: CDR1 LGHNT, CDR2 FRNRAP. Germline trimming cut 4 bases from V and 2 bases from J; bases unmatched to any gene: 4. The CDR3 reads CASGSDRGPGNTIYF. In DNA, the CDR3 is TGTGCTAGTGGTTCCGACAGGGGCCCTGGAAACACCATATATTTT.

The CDR3 region has the DNA TGTGCCATCTCCGCGGGAAACACCATATATTTT. This encodes CAISAGNTIYF. The V call is TRBV10-3, the J call TRBJ1-3; D gene ambiguous. V lost 8 bases and J lost 4, with 6 bases in between. This CDR3 spans 11 amino acids. Per the germline V gene, CDR1 is ENHRY and CDR2 is SYGVKD.

The rearrangement uses TRBV27 and TRBJ1-5; TRBD1 agrees at 9 bases. Germline CDR1 MNHEY, CDR2 SMNVEV (reference sequence). CDR3 size: 16 residues. V lost 5 bases, J lost 5 bases, and 10 bases stayed unmatched. CDR3 loop: CASSKAGTGRHQPQHF. CDR3 DNA sequence: TGTGCCAGCAGTAAGGCCGGGACAGGGCGCCATCAGCCCCAGCATTTT.

V usage is TRBV5-5 and J usage is TRBJ2-4; D is unclear. Germline loops: CDR1 SGHKS, CDR2 YYEKEE (reference sequence). This CDR3 contains 16 residues. The ends were cut back, 4 bases at V and 0 bases at J, with 14 bases in the middle. The CDR3, as DNA: TGTGCCAGCAGCCTACTGGGCACAATAGCCAAAAACATTCAGTACTTC. Translation: CASSLLGTIAKNIQYF.

This clone was observed a single time. This chain connects TRBV2 to TRBJ1-2, with D possibly being TRBD1 (5 bases). Per the germline V gene, CDR1 is SNHLY and CDR2 is FYNNEI. The CDR3 is 15 residues long. V lost 7 bases to trimming and J lost 1 base, with 16 bases between them. CDR3 DNA sequence: TGTGCCAGCATCTTAGACAGCCCATATAACTATGGCTACACCTTC. Protein sequence: CASILDSPYNYGYTF.

The V and J genes are TRBV9 and TRBJ1-2, with D tentatively TRBD1 (6 bases). CDR3 length: 16 residues. Germline-derived CDR1 and CDR2 are SGDLS and YYNGEE. V lost 4 bases to trimming and J lost 4 bases, with 20 bases between them. CDR3 coding DNA: TGTGCCAGCAGCCCTGAAGTGACAGGATTCCTCTATGGCTACACCTTC. This codes for CASSPEVTGFLYGYTF.

This chain joins TRBV11-1 and TRBJ2-2; 8 nucleotides align to TRBD2. Trimming cost V 4 bases and J 6 bases; bases outside gene matches: 13. The CDR3 sequence is 17 residues long. Germline CDR1 SGHAT, CDR2 FQDESV (reference sequence). The CDR3 nucleotides read TGTGCCAGCAGCTATACCGGGACTAGTGTTTTCTCCGGGGAGCTGTTTTTT. Protein sequence: CASSYTGTSVFSGELFF.

The V and J genes are TRBV19 and TRBJ2-3; 10 bases map to TRBD2. V was pared by 3 bases and J by 0 bases, with 6 bases of the junction left unmatched. The CDR3 extends over 17 amino acids. CDR1 is LNHDA, CDR2 SQIVND, per germline (reference sequence). The CDR3 loop reads CASSIHKLAGSTDTQYF. CDR3 nucleotides: TGTGCCAGTAGTATTCATAAACTAGCGGGAAGCACAGATACGCAGTATTTT.

The rearrangement joins TRBV2 to TRBJ1-2, with TRBD1 matching over 9 bases. V shed 5 bases and J 6 bases; nucleotides not matched to a gene: 7. Germline V lookup: CDR1 SNHLY, CDR2 FYNNEI. The CDR3 sequence is 14 residues long. The CDR3 loop is CASSFGQGTDGYTF. CDR3 DNA sequence: TGTGCCAGCAGTTTCGGACAGGGGACTGATGGCTACACCTTC.